This T cell receptor beta chain stems from a study of blood T cell repertoires in COVID-19. Overall study context: PBMCs, B-cell-depleted T cells, or T cells were the source of the cDNA or gDNA that made up the material.

How the authors handled the data: Using reference gene primer amplification, nucleated cell counts were estimated. Clones were read by immunoSEQ multiplex PCR, and TCRdb kept only the in-frame ones, dropping some. V and J calls and clone size follow that table, whereas D and trimming were derived from the DNA. The sample lists a few hundred thousand clones, 80% to 90% occurring once. The length of the CDR3 is 14 residues. Trimming removed 5 bases from V and 5 bases from J, with 13 bases in between. Germline CDR1 and CDR2: MNHEY and SMNVEV (reference sequence). The V call is TRBV27, the J call TRBJ1-5; the D is unclear. The receptor was derived from a woman between 50 and 59 years old with acute or convalescent COVID-19. Sequencing was performed on peripheral blood. The CDR3 region is CASSPRYSDQPQHF. CDR3 coding DNA: TGTGCCAGCAGTCCCAGATACAGTGATCAGCCCCAGCATTTT.